This TCR beta chain was captured in a study of blood T cell repertoires in COVID-19. V was pared by 8 bases and J by 5 bases, with 6 bases of the junction left unmatched. CDR1 is SQVTM and CDR2 is ANQGSEA in the germline V gene. This CDR3 is built from 12 residues. Repertoires were generated with immunoSEQ multiplex PCR, while TCRdb's copy carries only in-frame clones and drops some. The repertoire has about 310,000 clones, approximately 83% of them found once; the top ten carry around 2.1%. The specimen was PBMCs or T cells enriched from blood (not recorded which). This clonotype was sampled from a young man who had recovered from COVID-19. V usage is TRBV29-1 and J usage is TRBJ1-2, with 9 bases that match TRBD1. The CDR3 DNA sequence: TGCAGCATGCGGACAGGGGCTTATGGCTACACCTTC. It translates to CSMRTGAYGYTF.